The 19 T cell receptor beta chains presented below share a single source sample, sequenced in a study of shared clonotypes between healthy human individuals. Libraries were prepared by immunoSEQ multiplex PCR; TCRdb keeps only in-frame clonotypes and omits some of them. Of fewer than 550,000 clones listed, approximately 79% are singletons. Sequences were obtained from PBMCs. The receptors were sampled from a woman in her thirties or forties in good health. Some clones in this sample may be carry-over from other donors' samples.

CDR3 DNA sequence: TGTGCCAGCAGCTGGGGACAGGGGACTGAAGCTTTCTTT. Protein sequence: CASSWGQGTEAFF. The V gene is TRBV7-2, the J gene TRBJ1-1, with 10 nucleotides matching TRBD1. CDR3 size: 13 residues. Per the germline V gene, CDR1 is SGHTA and CDR2 is FQGNSA. The junction had 1 base not matched to a gene; V was cut back by 4 bases and J by 5 bases.

This clone has a handful of counts. V usage is TRBV10-3 and J usage is TRBJ2-3; TRBD2 aligns across 10 bases. CDR3 length: 16 residues. Germline-derived CDR1 and CDR2 are ENHRY and SYGVKD. Trimming at V came to 5 bases and at J to 3 bases, leaving 8 bases not matched to a gene. This CDR3 is CAISPLAGVGTDTQYF. The CDR3 nucleotides are TGTGCCATCAGTCCGCTAGCGGGAGTGGGAACAGATACGCAGTATTTT.

The chain uses TRBV6-5 and TRBJ2-3; D gene unclear. V lost 7 bases to trimming and J lost 5 bases, with 13 bases between them. The CDR3 is 13 residues long. Looked up from germline, CDR1 is MNHEY and CDR2 is SVGAGI. The CDR3 is CASTNPPGDTQYF. The CDR3 coding sequence is TGTGCCAGCACCAATCCACCCGGAGATACGCAGTATTTT.

The genes are TRBV19 and TRBJ2-1; D possibly matches TRBD1 or TRBD2 (5 bases each). Germline V lookup: CDR1 LNHDA, CDR2 SQIVND (reference sequence). V dropped 6 bases and J dropped 2 bases, with 14 bases sitting between them. This CDR3 has 15 residues. CDR3: CASSTGTPAYNEQFF. CDR3 DNA: TGTGCCAGTAGCACCGGGACCCCTGCCTACAATGAGCAGTTCTTC.

The rearrangement joins TRBV4-1 to TRBJ2-4, with D tentatively TRBD1 or TRBD2 (5 bases each). This CDR3 has 14 amino acids. Germline V lookup: CDR1 MGHRA, CDR2 YSYEKL. V dropped 3 bases and J dropped 6 bases, with 12 bases sitting between them. The CDR3 nucleotides are TGCGCCAGCAGCCAGGGGGTGTCGGGAAACATTCAGTACTTC. This translates into CASSQGVSGNIQYF.

This clone was picked up many times. Different DNA sequences within this sample yield the same CDR3. The chain has TRBV2 and TRBJ2-2; 9 bases map to TRBD2. V was pared by 6 bases and J by 6 bases, with 11 bases of the junction left unmatched. The germline CDR1 and CDR2 sequences are SNHLY and FYNNEI. The CDR3 length is 16 residues. This CDR3 reads CASSGGTSIVAGELFF. CDR3 nucleotides: TGTGCCAGCAGCGGCGGGACTAGCATAGTGGCCGGGGAGCTGTTTTTT.

In its sample, this clone was seen a few times. The V gene is TRBV7-2, the J gene TRBJ2-7; D may be TRBD2 (7 bases). Germline-derived CDR1 and CDR2 are SGHTA and FQGNSA. The CDR3 totals 16 residues. Between the trimmed V and J ends, which lost 5 bases and 1 base, there was a span of 18 bases. The CDR3 nucleotides are TGTGCCAGCAGCCCAGGATGGGAGGGGACATCCTACGAGCAGTACTTC. It encodes CASSPGWEGTSYEQYF.

The chain combines TRBV7-8 with TRBJ2-7, with D tentatively TRBD1 (6 bases). Deletions cut 5 bases from V and 0 bases from J, with 20 bases between. Germline loops: CDR1 SGHVS, CDR2 FQNEAQ. This CDR3 is built from 17 residues. In nucleotides, the CDR3 is TGTGCCAGCAGCCTAGTCGTTGGGCAGGGGAGCTCCTACGAGCAGTACTTC. It yields the protein CASSLVVGQGSSYEQYF.

V and J are TRBV6-5 and TRBJ2-2; TRBD1 aligns across 7 bases. The junction had 8 bases not matched to a gene; V was cut back by 6 bases and J by 4 bases. This CDR3 region has 15 residues. Germline CDR1 reads MNHEY; CDR2 reads SVGAGI. The CDR3 DNA follows: TGTGCCAGCAGGCCTGGGACAGCAATCACCGGGGAGCTGTTTTTT. Translating it yields CASRPGTAITGELFF.

This chain connects TRBV27 to TRBJ2-2, with 9 bases identical to TRBD1. CDR1 and CDR2 from the germline V gene are MNHEY and SMNVEV (reference sequence). The CDR3 has 13 amino acids. The V and J ends lost 6 bases and 5 bases, in that order; junction bases with no gene match: 1. The CDR3 coding sequence is TGTGCCAGCAGGGGGACAGGGACCGGGGAGCTGTTTTTT. Translating gives CASRGTGTGELFF.

The sample holds one count of this clone. Relative to the germline gene, one junction end is altered; a read error may explain this. This rearrangement joins TRBV9 to TRBJ2-5; TRBD2 is a possible D gene (5 bases). The J call may be mistaken, given a closer DNA end match to TRBJ2-7. This CDR3 spans 14 amino acids. The germline gives CDR1 SGDLS, CDR2 YYNGEE. The CDR3 protein is CASSVGGSSHEQYF. The CDR3 DNA reads as TGTGCCAGCAGCGTAGGCGGGTCCTCCCACGAGCAGTACTTC.

The J gene is TRBJ1-6, the V gene TRBV6-5; unclear D gene. V was shortened by 0 bases and J by 10 bases, with 4 bases between the two germline ends. The CDR3 is 12 residues long. Germline lookup yields CDR1 MNHEY and CDR2 SVGAGI. CDR3 sequence: CASSYSRSPLHF. The CDR3 DNA follows: TGTGCCAGCAGTTACTCGCGGTCACCCCTCCACTTT.

This sequence joins TRBV28 and TRBJ1-5; maybe TRBD1 (5 bases). The CDR3 has 15 amino acids. Trimming stripped 3 bases from V and 6 bases from J, with 15 bases between. Germline V gene data show CDR1 as MDHEN and CDR2 as SYDVKM. The CDR3 loop is CASSFFRWGGQPQHF. As DNA, the CDR3 is TGTGCCAGCAGTTTTTTCAGGTGGGGGGGTCAGCCCCAGCATTTT.

The chain links TRBV4-2 to TRBJ2-7; perhaps TRBD2 as D (6 bases). Germline V gene sequence: CDR1 LGHNA, CDR2 YNFKEQ. Trimming stripped 1 base from V and 3 bases from J, with 10 bases between. The CDR3 is 14 residues long. The CDR3 region is CASSQVLAIYEQYF. The CDR3 nucleotides read TGTGCCAGCAGCCAAGTGCTAGCGATCTACGAGCAGTACTTC.

The gene calls are TRBV7-2 and TRBJ2-7; 10 bases agree with TRBD2. Per the germline V gene, CDR1 is SGHTA and CDR2 is FQGNSA. The J segment lost 3 bases and the V segment lost 2 bases, leaving 4 bases of the junction unmatched. The CDR3 totals 15 residues. This CDR3 reads CASSLSGRALYEQYF. CDR3 nucleotide sequence: TGTGCCAGCAGCTTAAGCGGGAGGGCCCTCTACGAGCAGTACTTC.

This clone was seen a few times. The rearrangement joins TRBV27 to TRBJ2-1, with 12 bases that match TRBD2. CDR3 length equals 15 residues. Germline CDR1 reads MNHEY; CDR2 reads SMNVEV (reference sequence). The J segment lost 7 bases and the V segment lost 6 bases, leaving 7 bases of the junction unmatched. The CDR3: CASSPRLAGVNEQFF. The CDR3 bases are TGTGCCAGCAGCCCGAGACTAGCGGGAGTAAATGAGCAGTTCTTC.

The V gene is TRBV18, the J gene TRBJ1-1; tentative D call: TRBD1 (5 bases). CDR1 and CDR2 (germline): KGHSH, LQKENI. This CDR3 has 15 residues. The ends were cut back, 3 bases at V and 0 bases at J, with 11 bases in the middle. The CDR3 region is CASSPAGTMNTEAFF. CDR3 DNA sequence: TGTGCCAGCTCACCGGCAGGGACCATGAACACTGAAGCTTTCTTT.

V usage is TRBV30 and J usage is TRBJ2-1, with unresolved D. The V end was cut by 4 bases, the J end by 3 bases, with 7 bases between. Per the germline V gene, CDR1 is GTSNPN and CDR2 is SVGIG (reference sequence). The CDR3 totals 12 residues. CDR3 loop: CAWTADYNEQFF. The DNA of the CDR3 is TGTGCCTGGACGGCAGACTACAATGAGCAGTTCTTC.

The rearrangement uses TRBV27 and TRBJ1-5, with D maybe TRBD1 (6 bases). V was shortened by 5 bases and J by 9 bases, with 14 bases between the two germline ends. The CDR3 totals 13 residues. Germline loops: CDR1 MNHEY, CDR2 SMNVEV (reference sequence). CDR3: CASSPGIGGPQHF. The CDR3 coding sequence is TGTGCCAGCAGTCCCGGAATAGGGGGGCCCCAGCATTTT.